This T cell receptor (beta chain) was sequenced in a study of blood T cell repertoires in COVID-19. Across the study: Samples representing acute and convalescent COVID-19 were sourced from the United States, Italy and Spain.

The CDR3 totals 12 residues. Deletions cut 3 bases from V and 5 bases from J, with 7 bases between. The germline CDR1 and CDR2 sequences are KGHSH and LQKENI. With respect to this clone: Other DNA sequences in this specimen translate into the identical CDR3.

Here immunoSEQ multiplex PCR was the method, and the copy in TCRdb shows in-frame clones only, minus some. This table has some 150,000 clones, approximately 87% appearing once. Sequencing was carried out using peripheral blood. The receptor comes from a woman aged 45-65 years with active or convalescent COVID-19. This chain uses TRBV18 with TRBJ2-5; D is unresolved. The DNA of the CDR3 is TGTGCCAGCTCACCTACCAGGGAGACCCAGTACTTC. Protein product: CASSPTRETQYF.